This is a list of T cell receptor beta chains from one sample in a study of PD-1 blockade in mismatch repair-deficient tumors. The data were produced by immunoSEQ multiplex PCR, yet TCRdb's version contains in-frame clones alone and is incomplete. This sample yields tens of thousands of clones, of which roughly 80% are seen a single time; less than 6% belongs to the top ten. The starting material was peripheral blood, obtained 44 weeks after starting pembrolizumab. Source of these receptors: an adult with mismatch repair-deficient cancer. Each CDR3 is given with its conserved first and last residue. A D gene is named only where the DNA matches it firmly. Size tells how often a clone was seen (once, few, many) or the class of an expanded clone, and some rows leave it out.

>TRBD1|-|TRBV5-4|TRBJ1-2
CASSSPTGNYGYTF
TGTGCCAGCAGCTCTCCGACAGGGAACTATGGCTACACCTTC
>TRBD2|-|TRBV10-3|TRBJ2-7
CAISVAGALEQYF
TGTGCCATCAGTGTAGCGGGGGCCCTCGAGCAGTACTTC
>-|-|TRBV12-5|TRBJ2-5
CASGLRETQYF
TGTGCTAGTGGTTTGAGAGAGACCCAGTACTTC
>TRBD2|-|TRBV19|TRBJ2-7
CASSKTSGTYEQYF
TGTGCCAGTAGTAAAACTAGCGGGACCTACGAGCAGTACTTC
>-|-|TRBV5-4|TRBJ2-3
CASSLGGGTQKEAQYF
TGTGCCAGCAGCTTAGGGGGCGGGACCCAAAAAGAAGCGCAGTATTTT
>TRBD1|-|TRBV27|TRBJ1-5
CASRLLLTGHRYSNQPQHF
TGTGCCAGCAGATTATTGCTGACAGGGCACCGCTATAGCAATCAGCCCCAGCATTTT
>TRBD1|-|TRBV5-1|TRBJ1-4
CASSLEDRGWKLFF
TGCGCCAGCAGCTTGGAGGACAGGGGGTGGAAACTGTTTTTT
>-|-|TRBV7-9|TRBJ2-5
CASSFSAQETQYF
TGTGCCAGCAGCTTCTCGGCCCAAGAGACCCAGTACTTC
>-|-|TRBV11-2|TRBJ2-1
CASSLLGAASYNEQFF
TGTGCCAGCAGCTTACTAGGGGCAGCATCCTACAATGAGCAGTTCTTC
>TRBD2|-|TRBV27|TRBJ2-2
CASWLAGVPGELFF
TGTGCCAGCTGGCTAGCGGGAGTTCCCGGGGAGCTGTTTTTT
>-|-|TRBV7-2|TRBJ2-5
CASSLDQGGLETQYF
TGTGCCAGCAGCTTAGATCAGGGAGGATTAGAGACCCAGTACTTC
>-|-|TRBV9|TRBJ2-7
CASSARPGYEQYF
TGTGCCAGCAGCGCCCGTCCCGGCTACGAGCAGTACTTC
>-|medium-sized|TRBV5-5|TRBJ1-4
CASSLDLGLRGNEKLFF
TGTGCCAGCAGCTTGGACCTAGGGCTGCGGGGTAATGAAAAACTGTTTTTT
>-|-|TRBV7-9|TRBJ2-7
CASSLVSLGRPYEQYF
TGTGCCAGCAGCTTAGTCTCATTAGGACGGCCCTACGAGCAGTACTTC
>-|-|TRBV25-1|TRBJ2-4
CASSEFGDIQYF
TGTGCCAGCAGTGAATTCGGGGACATTCAGTACTTC
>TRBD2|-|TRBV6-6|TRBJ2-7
CASSSSTSVSYEQYF
TGTGCCAGCTCTAGTAGTACTAGCGTCTCCTACGAGCAGTACTTC